This T cell receptor (beta chain) was sequenced during a study of identical twins. Template switching introduced a universal primer site, and the cDNA bore unique molecular identifiers. TCRdb passed the 5' RACE reads through MiXCR, listing each CDR3 protein once. The sample has fewer than 650,000 distinct CDR3 sequences, 7% to 7.5% seen once. General study points: Out-of-frame beta chain sequences displayed weaker excess sharing between twins. Compared with unrelated sharing, twin-shared out-of-frame alpha sequences had more low-probability sequences. Without tracking the same donors, conclusions rested on cross-sectional statistical analysis.

CDR1 is SQVTM, CDR2 ANQGSEA, per germline. Trimming shortened V by 3 bases and J by 4 bases, and 13 bases separated the two germline ends. This CDR3 region has 15 residues. In its sample, this clonotype was seen a few times. Its specificity is unknown. These data were also filed under a second study, of yellow fever vaccine responses in identical twins.

The V gene is TRBV29-1, the J gene TRBJ2-6; D is perhaps TRBD2 (5 bases). The source material was PBMCs. This sequence originates from a woman aged 18-29 years in good health. This CDR3 reads CSVESGVSGANVLTF. CDR3 sequence (DNA): TGCAGCGTTGAGTCCGGGGTCTCGGGGGCCAACGTCCTGACTTTC.